The text below deals with one T cell receptor beta chain. The record originates from a study of shared clonotypes between healthy human individuals. TCRdb's table, derived via immunoSEQ multiplex PCR, lists solely in-frame clones and lacks some. This table holds 1.5 million to 2.5 million clones, 85% to 95% found once. Naive CD8 populations comprised CD45RO-negative cells positively selected for CCR7, excluding terminally differentiated effector memory CD45RA+ cells. The CDR3 spans 12 residues. V was pared by 4 bases and J by 7 bases, with 7 bases between. The V gene's germline CDR1 is SGHVS and CDR2 FQNEAQ.

The chain uses TRBV7-8 and TRBJ2-2; unclear D gene. This receptor was obtained from a man aged 18 to 35 in good health. Sequenced: naive CD8+ T cells sorted from blood. CDR3 in amino acids: CASSSEVGELFF. CDR3 nucleotide sequence: TGTGCCAGCAGCTCTGAAGTCGGGGAGCTGTTTTTT.